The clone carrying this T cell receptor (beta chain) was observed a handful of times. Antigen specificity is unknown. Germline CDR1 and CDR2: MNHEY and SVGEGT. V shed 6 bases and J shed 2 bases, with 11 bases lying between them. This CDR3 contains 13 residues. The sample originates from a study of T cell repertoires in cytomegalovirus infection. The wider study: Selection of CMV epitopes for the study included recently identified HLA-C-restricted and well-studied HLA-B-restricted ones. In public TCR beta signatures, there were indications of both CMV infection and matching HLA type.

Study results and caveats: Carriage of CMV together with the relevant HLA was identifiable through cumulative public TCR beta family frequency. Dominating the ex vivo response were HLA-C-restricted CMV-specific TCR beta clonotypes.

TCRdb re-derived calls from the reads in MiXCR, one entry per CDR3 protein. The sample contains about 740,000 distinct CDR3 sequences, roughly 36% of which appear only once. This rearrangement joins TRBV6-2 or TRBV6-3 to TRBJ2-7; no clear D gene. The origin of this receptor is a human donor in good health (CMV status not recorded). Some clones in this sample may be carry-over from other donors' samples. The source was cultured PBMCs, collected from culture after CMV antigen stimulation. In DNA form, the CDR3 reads TGTGCCAGCAGAACCGACTCACCCTACGAGCAGTACTTC. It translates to CASRTDSPYEQYF.